The entry below describes one T cell receptor (beta chain). This sample was included in a study of blood T cell repertoires in COVID-19. The V gene's germline CDR1 is SGHNT and CDR2 YYREEE (reference sequence). The V and J ends lost 4 bases and 1 base, in that order; junction bases with no gene match: 4. This CDR3 contains 14 residues. Clones were sequenced by immunoSEQ multiplex PCR, and TCRdb holds only the in-frame ones, with some missing. The sample lists roughly 270,000 clones; approximately 85% were seen once. The sequenced sample was peripheral blood. This TCR derives from a man aged 45 to 65 with active or convalescent COVID-19. The V and J genes are TRBV5-4 and TRBJ1-1, with 7 positions matching TRBD1. CDR3 sequence (DNA): TGTGCCAGCAGCACCCCAGGGGGGAACACTGAAGCTTTCTTT. This gives the protein CASSTPGGNTEAFF.